This passage covers 15 T cell receptor beta chains from one sample sequenced in a study of blood T cell repertoires in COVID-19. The protocol was immunoSEQ multiplex PCR, while the TCRdb copy is restricted to in-frame clones and leaves out a portion. The sample lists roughly 300,000 clones; less than 90% were seen once. Material for sequencing was PBMCs or T cells enriched from blood (not recorded which). The receptors were gathered from a woman in her 30s who had recovered from COVID-19.

J is TRBJ1-2 and V is TRBV30, with D maybe TRBD1 (5 bases). The CDR3 length is 13 residues. Germline V gene sequence: CDR1 GTSNPN, CDR2 SVGIG (reference sequence). V was shortened by 3 bases and J by 8 bases, with 16 bases between the two germline ends. The CDR3 region is CAWSLGGASGYTF. In nucleotides, the CDR3 is TGTGCCTGGAGCCTAGGAGGGGCCAGCGGCTACACCTTC.

V and J are TRBV28 and TRBJ2-7; 9 bases fit TRBD2. This CDR3 has 15 residues. V was clipped by 5 bases and J by 5 bases; unmatched bases: 10. Per the germline V gene, CDR1 is MDHEN and CDR2 is SYDVKM. The CDR3 protein is CASSNRERGVNEQYF. The CDR3 nucleotides are TGTGCCAGCAGTAACCGCGAGCGGGGGGTCAACGAGCAGTACTTC. The full variable domain, rest sourced from reference TRBV28 and TRBJ2-7, is DVKVTQSSRYLVKRTGEKVFLECVQDMDHENMFWYRQDPGLGLRLIYFSYDVKMKEKGDIPEGYSVSREKKERFSLILESASTNQTSMYLCASSNRERGVNEQYFGPGTRLTVT.

The chain recombines TRBV28 with TRBJ1-3; D ambiguous. The V gene lost 6 bases and the J gene lost 0 bases, with 15 bases spanning the gap. CDR1 is MDHEN and CDR2 is SYDVKM in the germline V gene. The CDR3 has 16 amino acids. This CDR3 is CASRPVVGSSGNTIYF. CDR3 bases: TGTGCCAGCAGGCCGGTCGTTGGTAGCTCTGGAAACACCATATATTTT.

This clone showed up just a few times. The chain employs TRBV5-6 and TRBJ2-3, with 12 nucleotides matching TRBD2. Trimming cost V 4 bases and J 0 bases; bases outside gene matches: 6. CDR1 is SGHDT, CDR2 YYEEEE, per germline. The CDR3 spans 17 residues. The CDR3 spells CASSQGLAGSSTDTQYF. In nucleotides, the CDR3 is TGTGCCAGCAGCCAGGGACTAGCGGGTTCTAGCACAGATACGCAGTATTTT.

This sequence joins TRBV7-6 and TRBJ1-2; weak D call: TRBD1 (5 bases). With 5 bases removed from V and 0 bases from J, the gap between germline ends came to 16 bases. The CDR3 loop spans 16 amino acids. Germline V gene sequence: CDR1 SGHVS, CDR2 FNYEAQ. CDR3 loop: CASSPQMTASNYGYTF. The CDR3 DNA reads TGTGCCAGCAGCCCCCAAATGACAGCCTCTAACTATGGCTACACCTTC.

The V call is TRBV12-3 or TRBV12-4, the J call TRBJ1-2; 7 bases fit TRBD1. This CDR3 has 12 amino acids. Trimming cost V 3 bases and J 10 bases; bases outside gene matches: 5. Written as DNA, the CDR3 is TGTGCCAGCAGTTTGTACAGGGGAGACTACACCTTC. This sequence encodes CASSLYRGDYTF.

The rearrangement joins TRBV15 to TRBJ1-4; possible D gene TRBD1, 6 bases. Between the trimmed V and J ends, which lost 5 bases and 4 bases, there was a span of 8 bases. This CDR3 has 13 residues. Germline values: CDR1 LNHNV, CDR2 YYDKDF (reference sequence). The CDR3 reads CATSDRSNEKLFF. The CDR3 nucleotides read TGTGCCACCAGCGACAGGAGTAATGAAAAACTGTTTTTT.

This sequence joins TRBV2 and TRBJ1-5; 8 positions agree with TRBD1. The germline V gene encodes CDR1 SNHLY and CDR2 FYNNEI. The CDR3 sequence is 14 residues long. J was trimmed by 9 bases and V by 3 bases; bases with no gene match: 7. Here the CDR3 DNA reads TGTGCCAGCAGTGAGGGGGACAGGAGCCGGCCCCAGCATTTT. Its translation: CASSEGDRSRPQHF.

The chain is built from TRBV10-3 and TRBJ1-5, with D unclear. The CDR3 has 12 residues. The V end was cut by 6 bases, the J end by 9 bases, with 12 bases between. Germline values: CDR1 ENHRY, CDR2 SYGVKD. CDR3 in amino acids: CAIRATEGPQHF. The CDR3 region has the DNA TGTGCCATCAGAGCGACGGAGGGGCCCCAGCATTTT.

The chain has TRBV11-2 and TRBJ1-2, with 8 bases aligning to TRBD1. From germline, CDR1 is SGHAT and CDR2 FQNNGV. CDR3 length: 13 amino acids. Trimming removed 1 base from V and 8 bases from J; junction bases left unmatched: 3. CDR3 protein: CASSLGTGSGYTF. CDR3 DNA sequence: TGTGCCAGCAGCTTAGGGACAGGGTCGGGCTACACCTTC.

The chain carries TRBV20-1 and TRBJ1-2; D possibly corresponds to TRBD1 (6 bases). The germline V gene has CDR1 DFQATT and CDR2 SNEGSKA (reference sequence). This CDR3 has 14 residues. V lost 3 bases to trimming and J lost 6 bases, with 17 bases between them. The CDR3 DNA reads as TGCAGTGCTAGTAGGGGGGGCGAGGGCCATGGCTACACCTTC. Its translation: CSASRGGEGHGYTF.

The chain carries TRBV6-2 or TRBV6-3 and TRBJ2-7; 12 positions match TRBD1. Unmatched junction bases numbered 7, after V lost 5 bases and J lost 5 bases. Per the germline V gene, CDR1 is MNHEY and CDR2 is SVGEGT. The length of the CDR3 is 15 residues. The CDR3 sequence: CASSNPGQGANEQYF. The CDR3 DNA reads TGTGCCAGCAGTAACCCGGGACAGGGGGCGAACGAGCAGTACTTC.

The chain links TRBV7-8 to TRBJ2-4, with TRBD2 identical over 11 bases. The CDR3 is 19 residues long. V lost 1 base to trimming and J lost 1 base; unmatched junction nucleotides: 9. CDR1 and CDR2 from the germline V gene are SGHVS and FQNEAQ. The CDR3 loop reads CASSLETLSSGGAKNIQYF. The CDR3 DNA sequence: TGTGCCAGCAGCTTAGAAACCCTTTCTAGCGGGGGGGCCAAAAACATTCAGTACTTC.

CDR3 protein: CASSPRGAQETQYF. The CDR3 DNA reads as TGTGCCAGCTCGCCCAGGGGTGCCCAAGAGACCCAGTACTTC. The chain is built from TRBV18 and TRBJ2-5; perhaps TRBD1 as D (6 bases). CDR1 KGHSH and CDR2 LQKENI come from the germline V gene. The length of the CDR3 is 14 residues. Trimming stripped 6 bases from V and 1 base from J, with 12 bases between. Drawing the rest from reference TRBV18 and TRBJ2-5, the complete variable domain is NAGVMQNPRHLVRRRGQEARLRCSPMKGHSHVYWYRQLPEEGLKFMVYLQKENIIDESGMPKERFSAEFPKEGPSILRIQQVVRGDSAAYFCASSPRGAQETQYFGPGTRLLVL.

This clone was observed at least ten times. This chain uses TRBV21-1 with TRBJ2-6; the DNA was not compared with TRBD2, the D call given in the table. TRBV21-1 represents a pseudogene. CDR3 length equals 17 residues. CDR3 region: CASSKCRESSGANVLTF. In DNA form, the CDR3 reads TGTGCCAGCAGCAAATGCCGGGAGTCCTCTGGGGCCAACGTCCTGACTTTC.